The rows below give T cell receptor beta chains drawn from one sample of a study of shared clonotypes between healthy human individuals. Clones were read by immunoSEQ multiplex PCR, and TCRdb kept only the in-frame ones, dropping some. The sample lists hundreds of thousands of clones; 95% were seen once. The sample was naive CD8+ T cells sorted from blood. The receptors were sampled from a woman aged 25-40 years in good health. CDR3s include the opening cysteine and the closing phenylalanine or tryptophan. A D gene is named only where the DNA matches it firmly. Not all rows give a size; the values are once, few, many and, for expanded clones, a class.

j_call d_call v_call clone_size cdr3_aa cdr3_nt
TRBJ1-2 NA TRBV28 once CASSASPAYGYTF TGTGCCAGCAGTGCTAGTCCAGCGTACGGCTACACCTTC
TRBJ2-1 TRBD2 TRBV28 NA CASSLDLSRLAGFNNEQFF TGTGCCAGCAGTTTAGACCTTTCGAGATTAGCGGGATTTAACAATGAGCAGTTCTTC
TRBJ1-6 NA TRBV7-9 NA CASSLAGSPLHF TGTGCCAGCAGCTTAGCCGGTTCACCCCTCCACTTT
TRBJ2-7 NA TRBV27 NA CASSPGLSRDEQYF TGTGCCAGCAGTCCTGGACTATCCCGGGACGAGCAGTACTTC
TRBJ2-3 NA TRBV6-1 NA CASRTTDTQYF TGTGCCAGCAGAACGACAGATACGCAGTATTTT
TRBJ2-1 TRBD2 TRBV15 NA CATSRLAGGNEQFF TGTGCCACCAGCAGACTAGCGGGAGGCAATGAGCAGTTCTTC
TRBJ2-7 NA TRBV6-5 NA CASSYVSASYEQYF TGTGCCAGCAGTTACGTTTCGGCCTCCTACGAGCAGTACTTC
TRBJ2-1 NA TRBV7-9 NA CAISNEQFF TGTGCCATCTCCAATGAGCAGTTCTTC
TRBJ1-1 TRBD1 TRBV28 NA CASRTGGRTEAFF TGTGCCAGCAGAACAGGGGGGAGGACTGAAGCTTTCTTT
TRBJ2-1 TRBD1 TRBV25-1 NA CASSEWDRGMSNEQFF TGTGCCAGCAGTGAATGGGACAGGGGAATGTCCAATGAGCAGTTCTTC
TRBJ2-3 NA TRBV28 NA CASSLSLHGGGTQYF TGTGCCAGCAGTTTGAGCCTCCATGGGGGTGGTACGCAGTATTTT
TRBJ2-7 NA TRBV27 NA CASSFRSGEFEQYF TGTGCCAGCAGTTTCAGGTCAGGGGAGTTCGAGCAGTACTTC
TRBJ2-1 TRBD2 TRBV2 NA CASGLVSEQFF TGTGCCAGCGGACTAGTCAGCGAGCAGTTCTTC
TRBJ2-7 TRBD2 TRBV27 NA CASSIILAGGTYEQYF TGTGCCAGCAGCATAATATTAGCGGGAGGGACCTACGAGCAGTACTTC
TRBJ1-2 TRBD1 TRBV28 NA CASKGQVEANYGYTF TGTGCCAGCAAGGGACAGGTCGAAGCTAACTATGGCTACACCTTC
TRBJ1-4 NA TRBV28 NA CASSLTGGVEKLFF TGTGCCAGCAGTTTAACCGGGGGCGTTGAAAAACTGTTTTTT
TRBJ2-7 NA TRBV5-8 NA CASSSSGTGIRYEQYF TGTGCCAGCAGCTCGTCCGGGACGGGAATTCGCTACGAGCAGTACTTC
TRBJ1-6 NA TRBV7-8 NA CASSLYRALSSSPLHF TGTGCCAGCAGCCTATACCGGGCCCTCTCCAGTTCACCCCTCCACTTT